Following are 32 T cell receptor beta chains from one sample sequenced in a study of human T cells and chemical hapten exposure. Time point specified: patch test 2, 6 weeks after DPC sensitization. Treatment specified: therapeutic diphenylcyclopropenone sensitization with weekly scalp DPC. MiXCR, run by TCRdb on the RACE reads, gives a single entry per CDR3 protein. The data contain roughly 380,000 distinct CDR3 sequences, around 6% of them singletons. The material was whole blood, obtained in connection with sensitization to the hapten diphenylcyclopropenone (DPC). These receptors originate from a young woman with alopecia areata. Some clones in this sample may be carry-over from other donors' samples.

This clonotype was observed a handful of times. The V and J genes are TRBV20-1 and TRBJ2-1; 7 positions match TRBD1. Trimming at V came to 5 bases and at J to 2 bases, leaving 6 bases not matched to a gene. There are 14 residues in the CDR3. The V gene's germline CDR1 is DFQATT and CDR2 SNEGSKA (reference sequence). The CDR3 DNA sequence: TGCAGTGCTCCGCGGCAGGGGGCCTACAATGAGCAGTTCTTC. Amino acids: CSAPRQGAYNEQFF.

V is TRBV6-6 and J is TRBJ1-1; tentative D call: TRBD1 (5 bases). Germline V gene data show CDR1 as MNHNY and CDR2 as SVGAGI (reference sequence). V was pared by 3 bases and J by 4 bases, with 9 bases between. The CDR3 length is 13 residues. The CDR3 spells CASSYGDSTEAFF. Here the CDR3 DNA reads TGTGCCAGCAGTTATGGCGACAGCACTGAAGCTTTCTTT.

This clonotype was seen more than once but under ten times. The rearrangement joins TRBV12-3 or TRBV12-4 to TRBJ2-7; D unresolved. The CDR3 consists of 14 residues. V lost 3 bases to trimming and J lost 3 bases, with 12 bases between them. Written as DNA, the CDR3 is TGTGCCAGCAGTTTCGGCACCGAGGACTACGAGCAGTACTTC. It specifies CASSFGTEDYEQYF.

The chain uses TRBV9 and TRBJ1-5, with D uncertain. The V gene lost 0 bases and the J gene lost 2 bases, with 6 bases spanning the gap. This CDR3 is 14 amino acids long. Per germline, CDR1 SGDLS and CDR2 YYNGEE. CDR3 DNA sequence: TGTGCCAGCAGCGTAGATCCGGGCAATCAGCCCCAGCATTTT. It specifies CASSVDPGNQPQHF.

The chain combines TRBV6-5 with TRBJ2-3; TRBD2 matches 9 bases. Germline V lookup: CDR1 MNHEY, CDR2 SVGAGI. The CDR3 extends over 17 amino acids. Losses at the gene ends were 0 bases for V and 1 base for J; bases not matched to a gene: 5. The CDR3 here is CASSYSGWTSGTDTQYF. As DNA, the CDR3 is TGTGCCAGCAGTTACTCGGGGTGGACTAGCGGCACAGATACGCAGTATTTT.

This clonotype was counted between two and nine times. The chain links TRBV6-5 to TRBJ1-2; TRBD1 might be the D (5 bases). CDR1 and CDR2 (germline): MNHEY, SVGAGI. Trimming removed 6 bases from V and 4 bases from J, with 15 bases in between. The CDR3 totals 14 residues. CDR3 DNA: TGTGCCAGCAGGGGGGAGAGGGGAGGCTATGGCTACACCTTC. Its translation: CASRGERGGYGYTF.

This clonotype was counted at least ten times. This rearrangement joins TRBV20-1 to TRBJ2-1; 10 bases are a match to TRBD2. V lost 5 bases and J lost 7; bases outside the gene matches: 5. CDR3 size: 13 residues. Germline V CDR1 and CDR2: DFQATT, SNEGSKA (reference sequence). CDR3 sequence: CSAFRTSGNEQFF. The CDR3 DNA follows: TGCAGTGCTTTTAGGACTAGCGGAAATGAGCAGTTCTTC.

This clonotype was seen at least ten times. The chain links TRBV6-2 or TRBV6-3 to TRBJ1-6; D remains ambiguous. Per the germline V gene, CDR1 is MNHEY and CDR2 is SVGEGT. Trimming pared 4 bases from V and 10 bases from J, leaving 11 bases between. CDR3 length: 13 amino acids. The CDR3 DNA sequence: TGTGCCAGCAGTTTCCTTACGGCCTCACCCCTCCACTTT. Encoded protein: CASSFLTASPLHF.

Many counts were recorded for this clonotype. The chain is built from TRBV10-3 and TRBJ1-2; perhaps TRBD1 as D (5 bases). Trimming took 11 bases from V and 5 from J, leaving 18 bases between them. The CDR3 runs to 13 residues. The germline gives CDR1 ENHRY, CDR2 SYGVKD. The CDR3 bases are TGTGCCCCCCAACGTCAGGGATCATATGGCTACACCTTC. It is translated as CAPQRQGSYGYTF.

V is TRBV4-3 and J is TRBJ1-6; TRBD1 aligns across 9 bases. This CDR3 spans 15 amino acids. V lost 3 bases and J lost 10; bases outside the gene matches: 7. Germline CDR1 LGHNA, CDR2 YSLEER. The CDR3 sequence: CASSHMTGGRSPLHF. The CDR3 DNA reads as TGCGCCAGCAGCCACATGACAGGGGGAAGATCACCCCTCCACTTT.

This clonotype has at least ten counts. V and J are TRBV7-2 and TRBJ1-4; 7 positions agree with TRBD1. Germline CDR1 and CDR2: SGHTA and FQGNSA. This CDR3 has 16 amino acids. V lost 5 bases to trimming and J lost 3 bases; unmatched junction nucleotides: 9. DNA of the CDR3: TGTGCCAGCAGCATAGACTTCCAGGGGGCTAATGAAAAACTGTTTTTT. It yields the protein CASSIDFQGANEKLFF. Supplemented by reference TRBV7-2 and TRBJ1-4, the full variable domain reads GAGVSQSPSNKVTEKGKDVELRCDPISGHTALYWYRQSLGQGLEFLIYFQGNSAPDKSGLPSDRFSAERTGGSVSTLTIQRTQQEDSAVYLCASSIDFQGANEKLFFGSGTQLSVL.

This clonotype was counted only a few times. The gene calls are TRBV7-9 and TRBJ2-7; D is uncertain. Trimming left V 4 bases short and J 0 bases short, with 16 bases between. CDR1 and CDR2 (germline): SEHNR, FQNEAQ (reference sequence). The CDR3 is 16 amino acids. CDR3 DNA: TGTGCCAGCAGCTCCCGAGGAACGGGTAGCTCCTACGAGCAGTACTTC. Protein product: CASSSRGTGSSYEQYF.

This clonotype has ten or more counts. The CDR3 DNA follows: TGTGCCATCAGTGAGTCCGTGGCTGTGAGGGCTTTCTTT. This translates into CAISESVAVRAFF. V usage is TRBV10-3 and J usage is TRBJ1-1; no reliable D call. The CDR3 sequence is 13 residues long. CDR1 and CDR2 from the germline V gene are ENHRY and SYGVKD. Trimming stripped 0 bases from V and 11 bases from J, with 13 bases between.

This clonotype appeared many times. The chain links TRBV3-1 to TRBJ2-1, with D uncertain. The CDR3 runs 18 residues. Trimming cost V 4 bases and J 2 bases, with 21 bases left between them. From germline, CDR1 is LGHDT and CDR2 YNNKEL (reference sequence). The CDR3 loop reads CASSPGRPGPNTYNEQFF. In nucleotides, the CDR3 is TGTGCCAGCAGCCCAGGTCGTCCGGGCCCGAACACCTACAATGAGCAGTTCTTC.

This clonotype showed up just a few times. The chain carries TRBV27 and TRBJ1-1, with a weak D call TRBD1 (6 bases). The CDR3 runs to 17 residues. In germline, CDR1 is MNHEY, CDR2 SMNVEV (reference sequence). Trimming shortened V by 6 bases and J by 0 bases, and 20 bases separated the two germline ends. The CDR3 sequence is CASRSTRDNILNTEAFF. The CDR3 bases are TGTGCCAGCAGATCCACCCGGGACAATATATTGAACACTGAAGCTTTCTTT.

In this sample, this clonotype turned up many times. The chain links TRBV12-3 or TRBV12-4 to TRBJ1-1; D remains unclear. V was clipped by 6 bases and J by 0 bases, with 11 bases between them. This CDR3 spans 14 amino acids. CDR3 in amino acids: CASRLTEMNTEAFF. The CDR3 bases are TGTGCCAGCAGACTGACCGAGATGAACACTGAAGCTTTCTTT.

There are many counts of this clonotype. The genes are TRBV25-1 and TRBJ2-3; D might be TRBD2 (6 bases). This CDR3 is 17 amino acids long. CDR1 is MGHDK, CDR2 SYGVNS, per germline. Trimming took off 2 bases at V and 4 bases at J, with 19 bases between the two ends. The chain's CDR3 is CASSEPQLRGGADTQYF. The CDR3 region has the DNA TGTGCCAGCAGTGAACCCCAGTTGCGGGGAGGCGCAGATACGCAGTATTTT.

This clonotype was found many times. The V and J genes are TRBV4-3 and TRBJ2-6; 8 bases match TRBD1. Germline CDR1 reads LGHNA; CDR2 reads YSLEER. The CDR3 totals 19 residues. V trimming: 0 bases; J trimming: 4 bases; junction bases outside the gene matches: 11. The CDR3 nucleotides read TGCGCCAGCAGCCAAGATTACGAGACAGGGGTTATCGGGGCCAACGTCCTGACTTTC. Its protein product is CASSQDYETGVIGANVLTF.

The V and J genes are TRBV5-1 and TRBJ2-3, with D perhaps matching TRBD1 (6 bases). The V gene lost 4 bases and the J gene lost 4 bases, with 10 bases spanning the gap. The CDR3 totals 13 residues. The germline CDR1 and CDR2 sequences are SGHRS and YFSETQ. This chain's CDR3 is CASSPDRSDTQYF. CDR3 DNA: TGCGCCAGCAGCCCAGACAGGTCAGATACGCAGTATTTT.

The chain links TRBV3-1 to TRBJ2-4, with D tentatively TRBD1 (6 bases). Germline V gene lookup returns CDR1 LGHDT and CDR2 YNNKEL (reference sequence). The CDR3 loop spans 18 amino acids. The germline V and J ends were trimmed by 2 bases and 0 bases, with 17 bases remaining between them. For the CDR3, the DNA is TGTGCCAGCAGCCAACCGGGACACATGAAACTAGCCAAAAACATTCAGTACTTC. Translated: CASSQPGHMKLAKNIQYF. Full variable domain (missing parts from reference TRBV3-1 and TRBJ2-4): DTAVSQTPKYLVTQMGNDKSIKCEQNLGHDTMYWYKQDSKKFLKIMFSYNNKELIINETVPNRFSPKSPDKAHLNLHINSLELGDSAVYFCASSQPGHMKLAKNIQYFGAGTRLSVL.

The table lists this clonotype with many counts. DNA of the CDR3: TGTGCCAGCAGCCAAGAAATACGGAGGGACACTGAAGCTTTCTTT. Translation gives CASSQEIRRDTEAFF. The V and J genes are TRBV4-2 and TRBJ1-1; D is undetermined. The CDR3 has 15 residues. CDR1 and CDR2 (germline): LGHNA, YNFKEQ. Trimming shortened V by 0 bases and J by 3 bases, and 11 bases separated the two germline ends.

Many counts were recorded for this clonotype. The gene calls are TRBV4-2 and TRBJ1-2; TRBD1 matches at 9 bases. The CDR3 sequence is 16 residues long. Germline lookup yields CDR1 LGHNA and CDR2 YNFKEQ. The ends lost 1 base at V and 4 bases at J; junction bases unmatched: 7. The CDR3 nucleotides read TGTGCCAGCAGCCAAGCCGGGACAGGGTTGGGCTATGGCTACACCTTC. Translation: CASSQAGTGLGYGYTF.

This clonotype was counted many times. V is TRBV2 and J is TRBJ1-5, with TRBD1 matching 9 bases. V gave up 6 bases and J gave up 7 bases; unmatched junction bases: 4. Germline loops: CDR1 SNHLY, CDR2 FYNNEI. This CDR3 has 13 residues. CDR3 loop: CASRTGQGQPQHF. CDR3 sequence (DNA): TGTGCCAGCAGGACGGGACAGGGCCAGCCCCAGCATTTT.

This clonotype was seen only a few times. V and J are TRBV2 and TRBJ2-3; TRBD2 agrees at 10 bases. With V trimmed by 6 bases and J by 2 bases, 17 bases remained unmatched. There are 19 residues in the CDR3. Germline values: CDR1 SNHLY, CDR2 FYNNEI. CDR3 DNA: TGTGCCAGCAGAACACCCCTAGCGGGGGCCACTATGACCACAGATACGCAGTATTTT. Translated: CASRTPLAGATMTTDTQYF.

This clonotype has a count of ten or more. The chain has TRBV6-2 or TRBV6-3 and TRBJ2-1; 7 bases fit TRBD2. This CDR3 has 11 amino acids. Germline lookup yields CDR1 MNHEY and CDR2 SVGEGT. V was pared by 5 bases and J by 13 bases, with 5 bases of the junction left unmatched. The chain's CDR3 is CASSPGTIQFF. CDR3 in DNA: TGTGCCAGCAGTCCCGGGACTATCCAGTTCTTC.

In this sample, this clonotype turned up a few times. This sequence joins TRBV5-4 and TRBJ2-3, with D perhaps TRBD1 or TRBD2 (5 bases each). Germline-derived CDR1 and CDR2 are SGHNT and YYREEE (reference sequence). Trimming took 4 bases from V and 0 from J, leaving 15 bases between them. CDR3 length: 16 residues. The CDR3, as DNA: TGTGCCAGCAGCCCTGGGACGTCCCCTAGCACAGATACGCAGTATTTT. Protein: CASSPGTSPSTDTQYF. Based on the CDR3 plus reference TRBV5-4 and TRBJ2-3, the full variable domain is ETGVTQSPTHLIKTRGQQVTLRCSSQSGHNTVSWYQQALGQGPQFIFQYYREEENGRGNFPPRFSGLQFPNYSSELNVNALELDDSALYLCASSPGTSPSTDTQYFGPGTRLTVL.

A word on this clonotype: A much larger clone is a single base away; this may be a read error. This chain links TRBV7-2 with TRBJ1-5, with a tentative D call TRBD1 (6 bases). There are 16 residues in the CDR3. V was trimmed by 1 base and J by 0 bases, leaving 10 bases between them. Germline-derived CDR1 and CDR2 are SGHTA and FQGNSA. For the CDR3, the DNA is TGTGCCAGCAGCTTAGGGACAGTCTATAGCAATCAGCCCCAGCATTTT. Translated: CASSLGTVYSNQPQHF. Variable domain in full (rest from reference TRBV7-2 and TRBJ1-5): GAGVSQSPSNKVTEKGKDVELRCDPISGHTALYWYRQSLGQGLEFLIYFQGNSAPDKSGLPSDRFSAERTGGSVSTLTIQRTQQEDSAVYLCASSLGTVYSNQPQHFGDGTRLSIL.

This clonotype came up many times. The chain carries TRBV20-1 and TRBJ1-1; TRBD1 aligns across 7 bases. CDR3 size: 15 residues. CDR1 is DFQATT and CDR2 is SNEGSKA in the germline V gene (reference sequence). Here the CDR3 reads CSAPVWAGGNTEAFF. The CDR3 coding sequence is TGCAGCGCTCCCGTCTGGGCAGGGGGAAACACTGAAGCTTTCTTT.

This clonotype was counted at least ten times. The CDR3 reads CASSSNMLGTGDRGYTF. The CDR3, as DNA: TGCGCCAGCAGCTCGAACATGCTAGGGACAGGGGACCGTGGCTACACCTTC. V and J are TRBV5-1 and TRBJ1-2; TRBD1 aligns across 10 bases. The V gene end was trimmed by 3 bases and the J gene end by 7 bases; junction bases not matched to a gene: 15. The CDR3 extends over 17 amino acids. Germline V gene data show CDR1 as SGHRS and CDR2 as YFSETQ.

This clonotype appeared a few times. This sequence joins TRBV4-3 and TRBJ2-3; 11 bases align to TRBD2. The germline gives CDR1 LGHNA, CDR2 YSLEER. The V segment lost 0 bases and the J segment 5 bases; nucleotides outside the gene matches: 10. The CDR3 has 18 amino acids. Here the CDR3 reads CASSQDGTSGLDGDTQYF. DNA for the CDR3: TGCGCCAGCAGCCAAGATGGGACTAGCGGTCTGGATGGAGATACGCAGTATTTT.

The rearrangement joins TRBV4-1 to TRBJ1-6; D is ambiguous. The length of the CDR3 is 15 residues. Per the germline V gene, CDR1 is MGHRA and CDR2 is YSYEKL. V was shortened by 1 base and J by 7 bases, with 11 bases between the two germline ends. CDR3 bases: TGCGCCAGCAGCCAAGGACTCGCGGGGAATTCACCCCTCCACTTT. It codes for CASSQGLAGNSPLHF.

As regards this clonotype: Sequence at one end of the junction differs from germline and may be a read error. The chain joins TRBV28 to TRBJ2-2; D possibly matches TRBD1 or TRBD2 (6 bases each). Germline V gene data show CDR1 as MDHEN and CDR2 as SYDVKM. The CDR3 consists of 14 residues. The DNA of the CDR3 is TGTGCCAGCAGCGTAACGGGGGACACCGTGGAGCTGTTTTTT. Translation gives CASSVTGDTVELFF.